Listed here are 18 T cell receptor beta chains from one sample, sequenced in a study of blood T cells in healthy people across ages. Sample-barcoded 5' priming and a J-beta primer mix drove a second PCR of roughly 7 to 11 cycles. TCRdb independently ran MiXCR on the 5' RACE reads; one entry per CDR3 protein. There are over 1.5 million distinct CDR3 sequences in the sample; 40% to 55% occur only once, and over 2% lies in the top ten. Source material: blood. The receptors derive from a middle-aged woman in good health.

The chain carries TRBV7-2 and TRBJ2-1; 12 bases fit TRBD2. The end of the DNA aligns better with TRBJ2-7, so the J call may be wrong. Germline V CDR1 and CDR2: SGHTA, FQGNSA. The CDR3 is made up of 17 amino acids. DNA for the CDR3: TGTGCCAGCAGCTTGGCCTCTAGCGGGGGGGGGTACAATGAGCAGTACTTC. Its translation is CASSLASSGGGYNEQYF.

The chain joins TRBV4-3 to TRBJ2-7, with D possibly matching TRBD2 (6 bases). Germline CDR1 LGHNA, CDR2 YSLEER. CDR3 size: 17 residues. V was pared by 0 bases and J by 10 bases, with 25 bases between. This chain's CDR3 is CASSQEVSGVVHMIQYF. The CDR3 DNA reads as TGCGCCAGCAGCCAAGAGGTTTCGGGAGTCGTACATATGATTCAGTACTTC.

The table lists this clonotype with a few counts. V gene TRBV7-2 combines with J gene TRBJ1-4, with D tentatively TRBD1 (5 bases). Looked up from germline, CDR1 is SGHTA and CDR2 is FQGNSA. Trimming removed 6 bases from V and 1 base from J, with 12 bases in between. CDR3 length equals 15 residues. DNA of the CDR3: TGTGCCAGCAGTCTAGGGGCCGGAACTAATGAAAAACTGTTTTTT. Translation gives CASSLGAGTNEKLFF.

The rearrangement uses TRBV29-1 and TRBJ2-1; D is undetermined. Trimming cost V 4 bases and J 5 bases, with 6 bases left between them. The germline gives CDR1 SQVTM, CDR2 ANQGSEA. The CDR3 covers 11 residues. The CDR3 sequence is CSVATNNEQFF. The CDR3, as DNA: TGCAGCGTTGCGACAAACAATGAGCAGTTCTTC.

This clonotype was counted between two and nine times. The rearrangement links TRBV6-2 or TRBV6-3 to TRBJ2-7; 8 positions agree with TRBD2. The CDR3 spans 13 residues. Germline lookup yields CDR1 MNHEY and CDR2 SVGEGT. Losses at the gene ends were 6 bases for V and 2 bases for J; bases not matched to a gene: 3. CDR3 DNA: TGTGCCAGCAGGCGAGCGGGGGCCTACGAGCAGTACTTC. It codes for CASRRAGAYEQYF.

This clonotype has just a few counts. This sequence joins TRBV7-8 and TRBJ2-7; the D gene is possibly TRBD1 (6 bases). The V end lost 5 bases, the J end lost 2 bases, and 13 bases lay between the germline ends. Per germline, CDR1 SGHVS and CDR2 FQNEAQ. The length of the CDR3 is 14 residues. CDR3 sequence: CASSIRTATYEQYF. The CDR3 coding sequence is TGTGCCAGCAGCATACGGACAGCGACCTACGAGCAGTACTTC.

V usage is TRBV7-2 and J usage is TRBJ1-5; 8 nucleotides line up with TRBD1. The CDR3 covers 15 residues. J lost 6 bases, V lost 2 bases, and 6 bases had no gene match. Germline V gene data show CDR1 as SGHTA and CDR2 as FQGNSA. CDR3 coding DNA: TGTGCCAGCAGCTTAACTCAGGGGGCGGGTCAGCCCCAGCATTTT. It translates to CASSLTQGAGQPQHF.

V is TRBV4-3 and J is TRBJ2-1, with 7 positions matching TRBD1. The junction had 5 bases not matched to a gene; V was cut back by 4 bases and J by 5 bases. Per germline, CDR1 LGHNA and CDR2 YSLEER. CDR3 length: 14 amino acids. The CDR3 reads CASSLDRADNEQFF. CDR3 in DNA: TGCGCCAGCAGCCTCGACAGGGCGGACAATGAGCAGTTCTTC.

Points on this clonotype: A clone one base away is much larger, so this may be a read error. The rearrangement uses TRBV7-2 and TRBJ2-5, with D perhaps matching TRBD2 (6 bases). This CDR3 comprises 14 residues. Trimming took off 8 bases at V and 5 bases at J, with 18 bases between the two ends. Looked up from germline, CDR1 is SGHTA and CDR2 is FQGNSA. CDR3 DNA sequence: TGTGCCAGCTGCCACCCAGGGAGGCTCGAGACCCAGTACTTC. Its protein is CASCHPGRLETQYF.

The V gene is TRBV25-1, the J gene TRBJ2-7, with 10 bases that match TRBD1. The DNA end is a closer match to TRBJ2-5, so the J assignment may be wrong. The CDR3 is made up of 16 amino acids. Germline V gene sequence: CDR1 MGHDK, CDR2 SYGVNS. This CDR3 is CASILTGTGAGETQYF. The CDR3 DNA reads as TGTGCCAGCATCCTTACCGGGACAGGGGCCGGGGAGACCCAGTACTTC.

Comment on this clonotype: This sequence may be a read error, since a much larger clone differs from it by one base. V and J are TRBV20-1 and TRBJ1-5; D perhaps matches TRBD1 (7 bases). Gene TRBJ2-3 matches the end of the DNA better, so the J call may be wrong. The length of the CDR3 is 11 residues. Germline CDR1 and CDR2: DFQATT and SNEGSKA (reference sequence). The CDR3 loop is CSASRGDAQYF. As DNA, the CDR3 is TGCAGTGCTAGCAGGGGGGATGCGCAGTATTTT.

The chain joins TRBV13 to TRBJ1-1; 8 bases line up with TRBD1. Germline loops: CDR1 PRHDT, CDR2 FYEKMQ (reference sequence). Losses at the gene ends were 5 bases for V and 3 bases for J; bases not matched to a gene: 11. There are 16 residues in the CDR3. For the CDR3, the DNA is TGTGCCAGCAGCACTTGGACAGGGAAGTATGACACTGAAGCTTTCTTT. Amino acid sequence: CASSTWTGKYDTEAFF.

Of note for this clonotype: At one end the junction does not follow the germline gene, possibly because of a read error. This chain connects TRBV13 to TRBJ2-1, with D possibly being TRBD1 (6 bases). The CDR3 contains 12 residues. Per the germline V gene, CDR1 is PRHDT and CDR2 is FYEKMQ (reference sequence). DNA of the CDR3: TGTGCCAACAGCGAGGACAGCAATGAGCAGTTCTTC. Its translation: CANSEDSNEQFF.

DNA of the CDR3: TGTGCCAGCAGCGTAGGGGGACTAGCGGGGATAAATGAGCAGTTCTTC. Protein: CASSVGGLAGINEQFF. The rearrangement uses TRBV9 and TRBJ2-1; the match to TRBD2 covers 13 bases. In germline, CDR1 is SGDLS, CDR2 YYNGEE. The CDR3 sequence is 16 residues long. Trimming at V came to 0 bases and at J to 7 bases, leaving 4 bases not matched to a gene.

The chain recombines TRBV6-2 or TRBV6-3 with TRBJ1-5, with D unclear. Trimming stripped 4 bases from V and 0 bases from J, with 13 bases between. Germline V gene sequence: CDR1 MNHEY, CDR2 SVGEGT. The CDR3 is made up of 16 amino acids. CDR3 sequence reads: CASSSSDGISNQPQHF. The CDR3 coding sequence is TGTGCCAGCAGTTCCTCGGACGGAATTAGCAATCAGCCCCAGCATTTT.

This clonotype has a handful of counts. The chain has TRBV28 and TRBJ2-6; tentatively, D is TRBD2 (5 bases). Germline values: CDR1 MDHEN, CDR2 SYDVKM. CDR3 length equals 16 residues. The V gene lost 3 bases and the J gene lost 1 base, with 10 bases spanning the gap. The CDR3 bases are TGTGCCAGCAGTTTCCGCACGGGGTCTGGGGCCAACGTCCTGACTTTC. Its protein product is CASSFRTGSGANVLTF.

Concerning this clonotype itself: A much more abundant neighbour one base away suggests this may be a read error. The chain uses TRBV29-1 and TRBJ2-5, with unresolved D. CDR1 and CDR2 from the germline V gene are SQVTM and ANQGSEA. V was shortened by 3 bases and J by 11 bases, with 13 bases between the two germline ends. The CDR3 runs to 11 residues. Here the CDR3 DNA reads TGCAGCGTTGAGGTTCTGGCTGAGCAGTACTTC. This sequence encodes CSVEVLAEQYF.

The V gene is TRBV20-1, the J gene TRBJ1-1; TRBD1 agrees at 7 bases. Germline V lookup: CDR1 DFQATT, CDR2 SNEGSKA (reference sequence). The CDR3 runs to 15 residues. The trim removed 4 bases at V and 6 bases at J, leaving 14 bases unmatched. The CDR3 nucleotides read TGCAGTGCTACGAACCCTAAGGGGGCGCGGGCTGAAGCTTTCTTT. Translating gives CSATNPKGARAEAFF.